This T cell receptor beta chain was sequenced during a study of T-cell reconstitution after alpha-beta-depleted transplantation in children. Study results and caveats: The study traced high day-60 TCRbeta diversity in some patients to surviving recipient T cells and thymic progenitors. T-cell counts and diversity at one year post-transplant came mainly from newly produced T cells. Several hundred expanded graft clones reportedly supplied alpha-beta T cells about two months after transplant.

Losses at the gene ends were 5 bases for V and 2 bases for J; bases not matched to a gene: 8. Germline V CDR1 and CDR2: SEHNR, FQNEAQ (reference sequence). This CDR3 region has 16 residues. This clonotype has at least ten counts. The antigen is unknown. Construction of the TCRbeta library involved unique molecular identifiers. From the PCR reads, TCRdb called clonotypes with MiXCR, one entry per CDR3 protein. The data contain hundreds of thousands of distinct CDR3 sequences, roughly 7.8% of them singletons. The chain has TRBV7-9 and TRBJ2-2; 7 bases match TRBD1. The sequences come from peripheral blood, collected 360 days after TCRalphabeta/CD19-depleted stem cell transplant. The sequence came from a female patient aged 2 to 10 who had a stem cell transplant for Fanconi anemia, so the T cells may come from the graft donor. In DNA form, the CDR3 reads TGTGCCAGCAGCCACATGGGACAGCCCAACACCGGGGAGCTGTTTTTT. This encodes CASSHMGQPNTGELFF.